The 8 T cell receptor beta chains below were found in one sample sequenced in a study of radiation and T cells in renal cell carcinoma. Time point meaning: blood 4 weeks post-SBRT, at nephrectomy. Treatment reported: 15 Gy SBRT to primary tumor, nephrectomy 4 weeks later. The method was immunoSEQ multiplex PCR; TCRdb's version includes in-frame clones alone and lacks a portion of them. The data contain about 78,000 clones, about 88% of them singletons. Source: blood, taken from a patient whose treatment included radiotherapy and nephrectomy. Receptor source: a woman aged 65 to 85 with renal cell carcinoma.

V gene TRBV6-5 combines with J gene TRBJ1-2, with 9 bases lining up with TRBD1. Germline lookup yields CDR1 MNHEY and CDR2 SVGAGI. With 6 bases clipped from V and 4 bases from J, the junction kept 6 bases outside the gene matches. This CDR3 has 14 residues. The CDR3 sequence: CASRGQGRGYGYTF. The CDR3 DNA follows: TGTGCCAGCAGGGGACAGGGTCGGGGCTATGGCTACACCTTC.

The chain uses TRBV6-1 and TRBJ2-7, with D possibly matching TRBD2 (6 bases). The CDR3 is 13 amino acids. Per germline, CDR1 MNHNS and CDR2 SASEGT. Trimming left V 7 bases short and J 0 bases short, with 10 bases between. For the CDR3, the DNA is TGTGCCAGCATTATGGACTACTCCTACGAGCAGTACTTC. Translating gives CASIMDYSYEQYF.

The V and J genes are TRBV7-4 and TRBJ2-5; D uncertain. V was clipped by 5 bases and J by 1 base, with 5 bases between them. Germline V gives CDR1 SGHVT, CDR2 SQSDAQ. This CDR3 comprises 12 residues. CDR3 sequence (DNA): TGTGCCAGCAGCGCCTGCCAAGAGACCCAGTACTTC. This encodes CASSACQETQYF. Together with reference TRBV7-4 and TRBJ2-5, the CDR3 gives the full variable domain: GAGVSQSPRYKVAKRGRDVALRCDSISGHVTLYWYRQTLGQGSEVLTYSQSDAQRDKSGRPSGRFSAERPERSVSTLKIQRTEQGDSAVYLCASSACQETQYFGPGTRLLVL.

V gene TRBV9 combines with J gene TRBJ2-7; D uncertain. Trimming removed 0 bases at V and 1 base at J, with 5 bases between. This CDR3 contains 13 residues. Germline V CDR1 and CDR2: SGDLS, YYNGEE. This CDR3 reads CASSVGGSYEQYF. The CDR3 nucleotides are TGTGCCAGCAGCGTAGGTGGATCCTACGAGCAGTACTTC.

The V call is TRBV7-8, the J call TRBJ1-5; TRBD1 matches 9 bases. Germline V gene data show CDR1 as SGHVS and CDR2 as FQNEAQ. After removal of 7 bases from V and 3 bases from J, the junction contained 7 bases not matched to a gene. This CDR3 contains 15 residues. CDR3 in amino acids: CASTPGQGYNQPQHF. The DNA for the CDR3 is TGTGCCAGCACACCGGGACAGGGATACAATCAGCCCCAGCATTTT.

This clone occurred a few times. This CDR3 reads CASSQASGRGGTEAFF. For the CDR3, the DNA is TGTGCCAGCAGCCAAGCGTCTGGGAGGGGAGGCACTGAAGCTTTCTTT. The chain links TRBV4-2 to TRBJ1-1; D may be TRBD1 (5 bases). CDR3 length: 16 amino acids. Germline V gene sequence: CDR1 LGHNA, CDR2 YNFKEQ. V was cut by 1 base and J by 4 bases, with 16 bases left in between.

The rearrangement joins TRBV6-5 to TRBJ2-3; D possibly uses TRBD1 or TRBD2 (5 bases each). This CDR3 has 16 residues. V was shortened by 0 bases and J by 2 bases, with 12 bases between the two germline ends. CDR1 is MNHEY, CDR2 SVGAGI, per germline. This CDR3 reads CASSYSRGVITDTQYF. Here the CDR3 DNA reads TGTGCCAGCAGTTACTCGAGAGGGGTCATCACAGATACGCAGTATTTT.

CDR3 amino acids: CASSSQTGVVANGYTF. CDR3 sequence (DNA): TGTGCCAGCAGCTCTCAGACAGGGGTCGTCGCTAATGGCTACACCTTC. This rearrangement joins TRBV7-2 to TRBJ1-2; TRBD1 aligns across 8 bases. V shed 4 bases, J shed 6 bases, and the junction held 13 bases outside the gene matches. There are 16 residues in the CDR3. Germline-derived CDR1 and CDR2 are SGHTA and FQGNSA.